This T cell receptor beta chain comes out of a study of blood T cell repertoires in COVID-19. Clones were read by immunoSEQ multiplex PCR, and TCRdb kept only the in-frame ones, dropping some. The sample has fewer than 200,000 clones; approximately 84% are singletons. Germline loops: CDR1 SNHLY, CDR2 FYNNEI. This CDR3 comprises 14 residues. V was pared by 11 bases and J by 4 bases, with 18 bases between. The rearrangement uses TRBV2 and TRBJ2-1; TRBD1 is a possible D gene (6 bases). The sequence was obtained from a woman of 80 years or more with COVID-19, enrolled during active disease. The sequenced sample was peripheral blood. The CDR3 nucleotides are TGTGCCCTTGACCCTCAGGGGATATACAATGAGCAGTTCTTC. This sequence encodes CALDPQGIYNEQFF.